This T cell receptor (beta chain) derives from a study of Ad26.COV2.S vaccination and SARS-CoV-2 variants. Study-wide findings and caveats: Recipients of vaccine and of placebo showed similar breadth of their non-spike TCR repertoires. Those who received the vaccine showed greater spike-specific TCR breadth than those given placebo.

Treatment indicated: some 20 received Ad26.COV2.S at low or high dose, single or two shots; 5 received placebo; per-sample allocation not given. Each sample was drawn 63 days after the first injection (of vaccine or placebo). Comment on this clone: What it binds is unknown.

CDR1 and CDR2 from the germline V gene are MNHEY and SVGAGI. CDR3 length: 13 amino acids. Assay: immunoSEQ multiplex PCR; the TCRdb copy retains only in-frame clones and omits some. The table records roughly 270,000 clones, around 87% of them present only once. The clonotype originates from a person between 18 and 60 years old who received the Ad26.COV2.S COVID-19 vaccine or a placebo. V and J are TRBV6-5 and TRBJ2-5; D might be TRBD2 (6 bases). The specimen comprised peripheral blood, sampled in a trial of Ad26.COV2.S vaccine versus placebo. In DNA form, the CDR3 reads TGTTCGGCGGGGAGCGCCCTCCAAGAGACCCAGTACTTC. This codes for CSAGSALQETQYF.